The T cell receptor (beta chain) described here comes from a study of CD4 T cell repertoires in COVID-19. Study-wide results and caveats: Between about 7 and 28% of SARS-CoV-2 clonotypes also appeared in SARS-CoV and/or HKU1 spike cultures.

With respect to this clone: Antigen: not known.

Sequenced by immunoSEQ multiplex PCR; TCRdb stores in-frame clones only, minus some. The sample has about 24,000 clones, roughly 93% seen once. These memory T cells were uncultured and sequenced directly after ex vivo isolation. CDR1 and CDR2 (germline): MDHEN, SYDVKM. The CDR3 sequence is 15 residues long. Trimming took 6 bases from V and 3 from J, leaving 17 bases between them. The TCR originated in a human donor who had COVID-19. The rearrangement joins TRBV28 to TRBJ2-5; D might be TRBD2 (5 bases). This sample comprised circulating follicular helper CD4+ T cells (cTfh) from blood, obtained before the COVID-19 pandemic. CDR3 nucleotide sequence: TGTGCCAGCAGCCCCTTACGGAGGAGCAAAGAGACCCAGTACTTC. It encodes CASSPLRRSKETQYF.